This entry lists 21 T cell receptor beta chains sequenced from one sample in a study of T cell responses to AZD1222 COVID-19 vaccine. Sequencing was performed with immunoSEQ multiplex PCR; in TCRdb, only in-frame clones are kept and a portion is missing. The sample lists some 170,000 clones, roughly 89% occurring once. Material: peripheral blood, obtained on day 0 of AZD1222 vaccination. The receptors were gathered from an adult in good health.

The gene calls are TRBV10-2 and TRBJ2-2; D possibly corresponds to TRBD1 (6 bases). Between the trimmed V and J ends, which lost 2 bases and 1 base, there was a span of 11 bases. From germline, CDR1 is WSHSY and CDR2 SAAADI. The CDR3 runs to 16 residues. CDR3 sequence (DNA): TGCGCCAGCAGTGAGGTTAAGGACAGGAACACCGGGGAGCTGTTTTTT. As protein: CASSEVKDRNTGELFF.

The chain uses TRBV28 and TRBJ1-4, with unresolved D. Trimming removed 8 bases from V and 7 bases from J, with 14 bases in between. Germline V gene data show CDR1 as MDHEN and CDR2 as SYDVKM. The CDR3 covers 13 residues. Here the CDR3 DNA reads TGTGCCAGCGGGGAAATTCGGGTTGAAAAACTGTTTTTT. Protein sequence: CASGEIRVEKLFF. The variable domain in full, with the rest retrieved from reference TRBV28 and TRBJ1-4, is DVKVTQSSRYLVKRTGEKVFLECVQDMDHENMFWYRQDPGLGLRLIYFSYDVKMKEKGDIPEGYSVSREKKERFSLILESASTNQTSMYLCASGEIRVEKLFFGSGTQLSVL.

The CDR3 sequence is CASSLGGPRTEAFF. The CDR3 nucleotides read TGTGCCAGCAGTCTGGGGGGGCCTCGGACTGAAGCTTTCTTT. V gene TRBV11-2 combines with J gene TRBJ1-1; D is perhaps TRBD1 (6 bases). The germline V gene encodes CDR1 SGHAT and CDR2 FQNNGV. Trimming pared 6 bases from V and 5 bases from J, leaving 16 bases between. The CDR3 consists of 14 residues.

This clone has just a few counts. J is TRBJ1-2 and V is TRBV28, with 10 positions matching TRBD1. CDR1 is MDHEN and CDR2 is SYDVKM in the germline V gene. CDR3 length: 17 amino acids. V lost 1 base and J lost 0; bases outside the gene matches: 5. The CDR3 spells CASSLLRGQGSNYGYTF. In DNA, the CDR3 is TGTGCCAGCAGTTTATTACGGGGACAGGGGTCTAACTATGGCTACACCTTC.

This clone was counted once. This chain joins TRBV6-6 and TRBJ2-2; 8 nucleotides align to TRBD2. The CDR3 totals 14 residues. The V gene end was trimmed by 8 bases and the J gene end by 1 base; junction bases not matched to a gene: 3. The V gene's germline CDR1 is MNHNY and CDR2 SVGAGI (reference sequence). CDR3 DNA sequence: TGTGCCAGCGGAGCGGGAGTGAACACCGGGGAGCTGTTTTTT. Translating gives CASGAGVNTGELFF.

This rearrangement joins TRBV27 to TRBJ1-5; possibly TRBD1 for D (5 bases). The germline CDR1 and CDR2 sequences are MNHEY and SMNVEV (reference sequence). V was clipped by 5 bases and J by 6 bases, with 14 bases between them. The CDR3 covers 14 residues. The CDR3 is CASSTQGLAQPQHF. The CDR3 DNA is TGTGCCAGCAGTACTCAGGGTTTGGCTCAGCCCCAGCATTTT.

This chain's CDR3 is CASSQVFRAGGREAFF. The CDR3 nucleotides read TGTGCCAGCAGCCAAGTCTTCAGGGCAGGGGGGCGTGAAGCTTTCTTT. J is TRBJ1-1 and V is TRBV3-1 (or the pseudogene TRBV3-2); 7 nucleotides line up with TRBD1. Germline V gene lookup returns CDR1 LGHDT and CDR2 YNNKEL (reference sequence). The CDR3 has 16 amino acids. The V gene end was trimmed by 1 base and the J gene end by 7 bases; junction bases not matched to a gene: 12.

The gene calls are TRBV15 and TRBJ2-2; unclear D gene. Germline V gene data show CDR1 as LNHNV and CDR2 as YYDKDF (reference sequence). Trimming removed 3 bases at V and 0 bases at J, with 5 bases between. CDR3 size: 14 residues. CDR3 bases: TGTGCCACCAGCAGCCCCACGAACACCGGGGAGCTGTTTTTT. Its protein is CATSSPTNTGELFF.

This rearrangement joins TRBV29-1 to TRBJ2-1; tentatively, D is TRBD2 (6 bases). The germline V gene encodes CDR1 SQVTM and CDR2 ANQGSEA. V shed 8 bases and J shed 10 bases, with 18 bases lying between them. CDR3 length equals 12 residues. This chain's CDR3 is CSSFSSGDEQFF. The DNA for the CDR3 is TGCAGCTCCTTCTCTTCGGGGGACGAGCAGTTCTTC.

This rearrangement joins TRBV15 to TRBJ1-4; D is possibly TRBD1 (6 bases). CDR3 length: 15 residues. The V end lost 6 bases, the J end lost 6 bases, and 17 bases lay between the germline ends. Germline-derived CDR1 and CDR2 are LNHNV and YYDKDF (reference sequence). CDR3 coding DNA: TGTGCCACCAGAGTGGACAGCCGGAGGGATGAAAAACTGTTTTTT. This translates into CATRVDSRRDEKLFF.

V is TRBV5-1 and J is TRBJ2-1; 8 bases are a match to TRBD2. The CDR3 has 14 amino acids. CDR1 and CDR2 from the germline V gene are SGHRS and YFSETQ. Unmatched junction bases numbered 10, after V lost 4 bases and J lost 10 bases. The CDR3 nucleotides read TGCGCCAGCAGCATGTTTGGGACTAGTAACGAGCAGTTCTTC. Residues: CASSMFGTSNEQFF. Filled out from reference TRBV5-1 and TRBJ2-1, the complete variable domain reads KAGVTQTPRYLIKTRGQQVTLSCSPISGHRSVSWYQQTPGQGLQFLFEYFSETQRNKGNFPGRFSGRQFSNSRSEMNVSTLELGDSALYLCASSMFGTSNEQFFGPGTRLTVL.

This chain links TRBV19 with TRBJ1-5; tentative D call: TRBD1 (6 bases). The length of the CDR3 is 15 residues. V was cut by 3 bases and J by 3 bases, with 12 bases left in between. Per the germline V gene, CDR1 is LNHDA and CDR2 is SQIVND (reference sequence). The CDR3 bases are TGTGCCAGTAGTATTTCCAGGGGACCCAATCAGCCCCAGCATTTT. Translation: CASSISRGPNQPQHF.

This sequence joins TRBV28 and TRBJ1-2; the D gene is possibly TRBD1 (5 bases). The germline V and J ends were trimmed by 6 bases and 3 bases, with 11 bases remaining between them. CDR3 size: 13 residues. The germline CDR1 and CDR2 sequences are MDHEN and SYDVKM. In DNA form, the CDR3 reads TGTGCCAGCAGCGTCCCGGGACACTATGGCTACACCTTC. Its protein product is CASSVPGHYGYTF.

The chain recombines TRBV28 with TRBJ1-1; tentatively, D is TRBD1 (6 bases). In germline, CDR1 is MDHEN, CDR2 SYDVKM. The CDR3 length is 15 residues. The V and J ends lost 5 bases and 2 bases respectively, with 15 bases between them. The CDR3 DNA reads as TGTGCCAGCAGTATGACGGACAGAGTTAACACTGAAGCTTTCTTT. Protein product: CASSMTDRVNTEAFF.

The rearrangement joins TRBV4-3 to TRBJ1-1; D not certain. CDR3 length: 13 amino acids. Trimming left V 1 base short and J 8 bases short, with 11 bases between. Germline loops: CDR1 LGHNA, CDR2 YSLEER. The CDR3 sequence is CASSQGVLGEAFF. In DNA, the CDR3 is TGCGCCAGCAGCCAAGGGGTGTTAGGCGAAGCTTTCTTT.

The rearrangement joins TRBV4-2 to TRBJ2-1; weak D call: TRBD1 (6 bases). V dropped 2 bases and J dropped 8 bases, with 16 bases sitting between them. The CDR3 sequence is 15 residues long. Germline-derived CDR1 and CDR2 are LGHNA and YNFKEQ. Written as DNA, the CDR3 is TGTGCCAGCAGCCAAACTCAGGGGATTCAATATGAGCAGTTCTTC. Translation gives CASSQTQGIQYEQFF.

The chain couples TRBV20-1 to TRBJ2-1, with D possibly being TRBD1 or TRBD2 (5 bases each). CDR3 size: 15 residues. Germline V gives CDR1 DFQATT, CDR2 SNEGSKA (reference sequence). V was clipped by 3 bases and J by 6 bases, with 18 bases between them. The chain's CDR3 is CSASTTTRGFNEQFF. In nucleotides, the CDR3 is TGCAGTGCTAGTACGACCACTCGGGGCTTCAATGAGCAGTTCTTC.

The gene calls are TRBV5-6 and TRBJ2-2; possibly TRBD1 for D (6 bases). Trimming pared 4 bases from V and 2 bases from J, leaving 12 bases between. Germline V gene data show CDR1 as SGHDT and CDR2 as YYEEEE. The CDR3 contains 15 residues. This CDR3 is CASSRGHRNTGELFF. In DNA form, the CDR3 reads TGTGCCAGCAGCAGGGGACACCGAAACACCGGGGAGCTGTTTTTT.

The chain employs TRBV11-1 and TRBJ2-7, with no clear D. Germline CDR1 and CDR2: SGHAT and FQDESV (reference sequence). Trimming removed 3 bases from V and 5 bases from J, with 11 bases in between. The CDR3 covers 13 residues. As DNA, the CDR3 is TGTGCCAGCAGCTTTTCTGCTGCAGACGAGCAGTACGTC. Protein: CASSFSAADEQYV.

The chain uses TRBV7-2 and TRBJ2-7; 11 bases match TRBD2. In germline, CDR1 is SGHTA, CDR2 FQGNSA. V shed 0 bases, J shed 2 bases, and the junction held 3 bases outside the gene matches. The CDR3 spans 16 residues. As DNA, the CDR3 is TGTGCCAGCAGCTTAGCTGGGACTAGCGGCGCCTACGAGCAGTACTTC. Translation: CASSLAGTSGAYEQYF.

This chain joins TRBV7-9 and TRBJ1-1, with 7 bases fitting TRBD1. CDR1 is SEHNR and CDR2 is FQNEAQ in the germline V gene (reference sequence). This CDR3 is 15 amino acids long. V lost 2 bases to trimming and J lost 1 base; unmatched junction nucleotides: 4. The CDR3 bases are TGTGCCAGCAGCTTAATGGGGGACAGGAACACTGAAGCTTTCTTT. It specifies CASSLMGDRNTEAFF.